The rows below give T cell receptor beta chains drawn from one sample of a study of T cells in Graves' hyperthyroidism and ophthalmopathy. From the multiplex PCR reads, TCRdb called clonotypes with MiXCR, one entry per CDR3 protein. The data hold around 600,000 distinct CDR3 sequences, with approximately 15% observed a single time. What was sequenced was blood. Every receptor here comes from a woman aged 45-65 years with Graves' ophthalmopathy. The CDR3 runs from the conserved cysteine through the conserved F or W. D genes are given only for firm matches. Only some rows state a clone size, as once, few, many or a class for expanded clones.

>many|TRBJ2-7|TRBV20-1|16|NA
TGCAGTGCTAGAGATCCCCGAGCCGTGTTCCCATACGAGCAGTACTTC
CSARDPRAVFPYEQYF
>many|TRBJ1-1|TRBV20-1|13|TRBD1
TGCAGTGCTATGAGGACAGGGAACACTGAAGCTTTCTTT
CSAMRTGNTEAFF
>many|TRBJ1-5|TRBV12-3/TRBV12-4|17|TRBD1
TGTGCCAGCAGTTCTGGACAGGGGGTATCAAGCAATCAGCCCCAGCATTTT
CASSSGQGVSSNQPQHF
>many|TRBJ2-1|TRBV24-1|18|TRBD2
TGTGCCACCAGTGATGTTAGCGGGAGGACCTCAATCTACAATGAGCAGTTCTTC
CATSDVSGRTSIYNEQFF
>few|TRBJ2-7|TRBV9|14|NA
TGTGCCAGCAGCGTAGGGACAGCTAACTACGAGCAGTACTTC
CASSVGTANYEQYF
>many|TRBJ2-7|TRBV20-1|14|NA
TGCAGTGCTAGAGGTCAGCCAAGCTCCTACGAGCAGTACTTC
CSARGQPSSYEQYF
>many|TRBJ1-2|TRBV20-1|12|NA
TGCAGTGCTAGAGGGGGAGGCTATGGCTACACCTTC
CSARGGGYGYTF
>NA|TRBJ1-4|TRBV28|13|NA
TGTGCCAGCACCAGGTCAACTAATGAAAAACTGTTTTTT
CASTRSTNEKLFF
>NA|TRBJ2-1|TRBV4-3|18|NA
TGCGCCAGCAGCCAAGCCTTGTCGGCCGGGAGACGTGACAATGAGCAGTTCTTC
CASSQALSAGRRDNEQFF
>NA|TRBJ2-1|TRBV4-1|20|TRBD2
TGCGCCAGCAGCCAAGATTTGGGACTAGCGGGAGGAACGTCCTACAATGAGCAGTTCTTC
CASSQDLGLAGGTSYNEQFF
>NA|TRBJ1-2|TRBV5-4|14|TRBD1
TGTGCCAGCAGCTTGGCACAGGGGATCTATGGCTACACCTTC
CASSLAQGIYGYTF
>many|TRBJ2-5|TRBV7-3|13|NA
TGTGCCAGCAGCTTAAGGTTCGAAGAGACCCAGTACTTC
CASSLRFEETQYF
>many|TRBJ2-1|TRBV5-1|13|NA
TGCGCCAGCAGCTCACCTCCGGCCGATGAGCAGTTCTTC
CASSSPPADEQFF
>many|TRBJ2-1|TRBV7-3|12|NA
TGTGCCAGCAGTCACCTAACACATGAGCAGTTCTTC
CASSHLTHEQFF
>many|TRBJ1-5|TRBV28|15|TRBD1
TGTGCCAGCAGTTCGGCAGGGGGGTTTTCTCAGCCCCAGCATTTT
CASSSAGGFSQPQHF
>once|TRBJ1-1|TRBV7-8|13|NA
TGTGCCAGCTCGGACATGCCTGGGGCTGAAGCTTTCTTT
CASSDMPGAEAFF
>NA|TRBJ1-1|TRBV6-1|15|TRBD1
TGTGCCAGCAGCGGACAGGGAAGTTATAAGGTTGAAGCTTTCTTT
CASSGQGSYKVEAFF
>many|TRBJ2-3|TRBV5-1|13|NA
TGCGCCAGCAGCGCGGAGCGTTCAGATACGCAGTATTTT
CASSAERSDTQYF
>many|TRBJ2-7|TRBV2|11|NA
TGTGCCAGCAAAGGGCGGTACGAGCAGTACTTC
CASKGRYEQYF
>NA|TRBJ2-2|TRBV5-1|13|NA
TGCGCCAGCAGCCTCACTACAAGCAGGGAGCTGTTTTTT
CASSLTTSRELFF
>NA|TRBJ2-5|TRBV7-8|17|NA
TGTGCCAGCAGCTTAAGAGACAGGTACCGGGTTATGGAGACCCAGTACTTC
CASSLRDRYRVMETQYF
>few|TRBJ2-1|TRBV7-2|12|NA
TGTGCCAGCAGCTTAGTCCCCACTTTTCAGTTCTTC
CASSLVPTFQFF
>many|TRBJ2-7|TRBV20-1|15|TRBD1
TGCAGTGCCCCTGGAGGGGACAGGGGATCCTACGAGCAGTACTTC
CSAPGGDRGSYEQYF
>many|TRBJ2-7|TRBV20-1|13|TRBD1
TGCAGTGCTACCGGGACAGGGTTCTACGAGCAGTACTTC
CSATGTGFYEQYF
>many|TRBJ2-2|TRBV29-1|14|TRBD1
TGCAGCGCGAGGGGGCACGCGAACACCGGGGAGCTGTTTTTT
CSARGHANTGELFF
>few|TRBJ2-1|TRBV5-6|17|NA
TGTGCCAGCAGCTTACCCCTAGCGTTAAGCTCCTACAATGAGCAGTTCTTC
CASSLPLALSSYNEQFF
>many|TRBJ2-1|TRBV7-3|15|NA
TGTGCCAGCAGCTTAACAGCGGCTCTCTACAATGAGCAGTTCTTC
CASSLTAALYNEQFF
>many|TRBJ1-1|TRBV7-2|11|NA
TGTGCCAGCAGCTTATTGGGTGAAGCTTTCTTT
CASSLLGEAFF
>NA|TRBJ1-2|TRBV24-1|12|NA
TGTGCCACCAGTGATTTGGGGAGTGGCTACACCTTC
CATSDLGSGYTF
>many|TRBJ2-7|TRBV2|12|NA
TGTGCCAGCAGACGGGACAACTACGAGCAGTACTTC
CASRRDNYEQYF
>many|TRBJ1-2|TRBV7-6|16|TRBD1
TGTGCCAGCAGCCGAACAGGAGGGACAGGGTCTTATGGCTACACCTTC
CASSRTGGTGSYGYTF
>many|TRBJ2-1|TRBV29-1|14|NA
TGCAGCGTGCTCGTAGCGGCTTTATACAATGAGCAGTTCTTC
CSVLVAALYNEQFF
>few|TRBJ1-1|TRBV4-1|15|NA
TGCGCCAGCAGCCAAGGTTGGGGCGCGGACACTGAAGCTTTCTTT
CASSQGWGADTEAFF
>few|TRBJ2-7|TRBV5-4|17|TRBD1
TGTGCCAGCAGCTTGCCTCTACCGGGACAGAGAACCTACGAGCAGTACTTC
CASSLPLPGQRTYEQYF
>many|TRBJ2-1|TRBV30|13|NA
TGTGCCTGGAGGGGGGACCTATACAATGAGCAGTTCTTC
CAWRGDLYNEQFF
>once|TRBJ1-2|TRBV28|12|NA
TGTGCCAGCAGTTTAACCCGGGCCGGCTACACCTTC
CASSLTRAGYTF
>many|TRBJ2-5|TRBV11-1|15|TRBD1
TGTGCCAGCAGCTTCGGTAACTCAGGGGGAGAGACCCAGTACTTC
CASSFGNSGGETQYF
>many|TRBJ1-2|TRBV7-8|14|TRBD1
TGTGCCAGCAGCAGGAACAGGGGCGGCTATGGCTACACCTTC
CASSRNRGGYGYTF
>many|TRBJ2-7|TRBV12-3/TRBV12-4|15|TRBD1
TGTGCCAGCAGTTCCCGGGACAGGGGATCCTACGAGCAGTACTTC
CASSSRDRGSYEQYF
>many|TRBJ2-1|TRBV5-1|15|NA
TGCGCCAGCAGCTTGGGGGGGACGACCTACAATGAGCAGTTCTTC
CASSLGGTTYNEQFF
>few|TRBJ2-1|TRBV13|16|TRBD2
TGTGCCAGCAGCAAACCCGGGACTAGCCAAAACAATGAGCAGTTCTTC
CASSKPGTSQNNEQFF
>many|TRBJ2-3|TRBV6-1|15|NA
TGTGCCAGCAGTGAAGGGAGCGGACTCACAGATACGCAGTATTTT
CASSEGSGLTDTQYF
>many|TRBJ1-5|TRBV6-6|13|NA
TGTGCCAGCAGTTACTCGCCCGGGTCACCCCAGCATTTT
CASSYSPGSPQHF
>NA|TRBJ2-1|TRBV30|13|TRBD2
TGTGCCCGAACTAGCGGGAGGGCTCTTGAGCAGTTCTTC
CARTSGRALEQFF
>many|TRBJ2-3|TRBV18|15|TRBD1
TGTGCCAGCTCACCATCAACAGGGGCGACAGATACGCAGTATTTT
CASSPSTGATDTQYF
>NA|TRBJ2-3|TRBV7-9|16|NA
TGTGCCAGCAGCGGCGAAGGTCCAGGTTCCACAGATACGCAGTATTTT
CASSGEGPGSTDTQYF
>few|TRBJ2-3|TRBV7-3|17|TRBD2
TGTGCCAGCAGCTTATGGGGACTAGCGGGAAGTACAGATACGCAGTATTTT
CASSLWGLAGSTDTQYF
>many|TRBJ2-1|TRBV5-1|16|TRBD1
TGCGCCAGCAGCTTCCCCCGGACAGGAGGCTACAATGAGCAGTTCTTC
CASSFPRTGGYNEQFF
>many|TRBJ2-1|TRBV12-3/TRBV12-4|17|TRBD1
TGTGCCAGCATCTTTGGACGGACAGGGGTGGGCAACAATGAGCAGTTCTTC
CASIFGRTGVGNNEQFF
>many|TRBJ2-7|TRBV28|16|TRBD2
TGTGCCAGCAGTTCCCCTTCGGCTAGCGGCCTATACGAGCAGTACTTC
CASSSPSASGLYEQYF
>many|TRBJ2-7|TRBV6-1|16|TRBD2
TGTGCCAGCAGGCACCGGGGGGGGCTTATCTCCTACGAGCAGTACTTC
CASRHRGGLISYEQYF
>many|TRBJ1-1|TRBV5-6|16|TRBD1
TGTGCCAGCAGCTTCGGACAGGGCATAGGCGATCGGAAAGCTTTCTTT
CASSFGQGIGDRKAFF
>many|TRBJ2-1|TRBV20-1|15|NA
TGCAGTGCTAGAGGGGACCGGGACAACTACAATGAGCAGTTCTTC
CSARGDRDNYNEQFF
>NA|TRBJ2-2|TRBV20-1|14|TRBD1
TGCAGTGCTACCGAACAGGGGGGCACCGGGGAGCTGTTTTTT
CSATEQGGTGELFF